These 10 T cell receptor beta chains were sequenced from one sample in a study of graft-versus-host responses after intestinal transplantation. These receptors' antigens are unknown. TCRdb's copy holds only in-frame clones and misses some; the assay was immunoSEQ multiplex PCR. The profile covers approximately 92,000 clones, with 90% to 95% appearing a single time and 6% taken by the ten largest. The sequencing used unstimulated CD8+ T cells sorted from spleen or lymph node cells, collected before intestinal transplant. These receptors were collected from a human donor who received an intestinal transplant.

The J gene is TRBJ2-5, the V gene TRBV7-3, with 9 nucleotides matching TRBD1. The J call may be mistaken, given a closer DNA end match to TRBJ2-7. CDR3 size: 14 residues. Per germline, CDR1 SGHTA and CDR2 FQGTGA. The CDR3 spells CASSSRDRDSEQYF. CDR3 DNA sequence: TGTGCCAGCAGCTCCCGGGACAGGGACAGCGAGCAGTACTTC.

CDR3 in DNA: TGTGCCAGCAGCTCTTCCCATGAGCAGTTCTTC. The encoded protein is CASSSSHEQFF. The chain combines TRBV5-4 with TRBJ2-1; the D is unclear. Germline-derived CDR1 and CDR2 are SGHNT and YYREEE (reference sequence). The germline V and J ends were trimmed by 3 bases and 8 bases, with 6 bases remaining between them. This CDR3 comprises 11 residues.

V and J are TRBV5-5 and TRBJ2-1; perhaps TRBD1 as D (7 bases). The CDR3 totals 13 residues. V lost 4 bases and J 8 bases, leaving 13 bases between the germline ends. CDR1 is SGHKS, CDR2 YYEKEE, per germline (reference sequence). CDR3 DNA: TGTGCCAGCAGCCCCAGGGGGAGGCATGAGCAGTTCTTC. It translates to CASSPRGRHEQFF.

The chain links TRBV11-2 to TRBJ2-7; either TRBD1 or TRBD2 may supply D (5 bases each). This CDR3 is 15 amino acids long. Trimming removed 3 bases at V and 0 bases at J, with 12 bases between. From germline, CDR1 is SGHAT and CDR2 FQNNGV. CDR3 protein: CASSFGAASSYEQYF. The DNA for the CDR3 is TGTGCCAGCAGCTTCGGGGCGGCCTCCTCCTACGAGCAGTACTTC.

The chain uses TRBV9 and TRBJ2-2; 8 bases match TRBD2. V lost 2 bases, J lost 3 bases, and 6 bases stayed unmatched. Per the germline V gene, CDR1 is SGDLS and CDR2 is YYNGEE. CDR3 length equals 16 residues. The CDR3 sequence: CASSVAAGEDTGELFF. For the CDR3, the DNA is TGTGCCAGCAGCGTTGCAGCGGGAGAGGACACCGGGGAGCTGTTTTTT.

The chain has TRBV19 and TRBJ2-1; a weak D match, TRBD2 (6 bases). This CDR3 is built from 17 residues. Trimming left V 2 bases short and J 8 bases short, with 22 bases between. In germline, CDR1 is LNHDA, CDR2 SQIVND (reference sequence). CDR3 nucleotide sequence: TGTGCCAGTAGTATAATCGGACTGGGCCAGTGGAGGGATGAGCAGTTCTTC. It is translated as CASSIIGLGQWRDEQFF.

The chain couples TRBV6-5 to TRBJ2-7, with no clear D. The length of the CDR3 is 15 residues. Per the germline V gene, CDR1 is MNHEY and CDR2 is SVGAGI. V lost 3 bases and J 4 bases, leaving 16 bases between the germline ends. This chain's CDR3 is CASSYWGSSLYEQYF. Written as DNA, the CDR3 is TGTGCCAGCAGTTATTGGGGTTCCAGCTTATACGAGCAGTACTTC.

In nucleotides, the CDR3 is TGCGCCAGCAGCTTGGGCATCAACACCGGGGAGCTGTTTTTT. It encodes CASSLGINTGELFF. The V and J genes are TRBV5-1 and TRBJ2-2, with unresolved D. Looked up from germline, CDR1 is SGHRS and CDR2 is YFSETQ. Trimming took off 0 bases at V and 2 bases at J, with 5 bases between the two ends. The CDR3 spans 14 residues.

Worth noting for this clone: Distinct nucleotide sequences in the sample also encode this CDR3. The rearrangement links TRBV6-5 to TRBJ1-4, with D possibly matching TRBD1 (5 bases). The CDR3 is 16 residues long. Trimming removed 0 bases from V and 5 bases from J, with 13 bases in between. CDR1 is MNHEY and CDR2 is SVGAGI in the germline V gene. The CDR3 sequence: CASSYSYAGLNEKLFF. The CDR3, as DNA: TGTGCCAGCAGTTACTCCTATGCAGGGTTAAATGAAAAACTGTTTTTT.

V and J are TRBV6-1 and TRBJ2-1, with a possible D match to TRBD2 (5 bases). V was pared by 3 bases and J by 2 bases, with 8 bases between. Germline V gene lookup returns CDR1 MNHNS and CDR2 SASEGT. The CDR3 is 14 residues long. The CDR3 bases are TGTGCCAGCAGTGAGGAGGTTGCCTACAATGAGCAGTTCTTC. Its protein is CASSEEVAYNEQFF.